The sequence of this T cell receptor beta chain was determined in a study of human T cells and chemical hapten exposure. General study points: Expanded TCR sets contained significantly more large CDR3 similarity clusters than controls.

One entry per CDR3 protein results from TCRdb running MiXCR on the RACE reads. The profile shows roughly 97,000 distinct CDR3 sequences, about 28% of them singletons. Specified time point: patch test 3, about 24 weeks after DPC sensitization. Treatment: therapeutic diphenylcyclopropenone sensitization with weekly scalp DPC. A few counts support this clonotype. Its antigen is not known. This CDR3 has 10 residues. V shed 8 bases and J shed 13 bases, with 12 bases lying between them. The chain carries TRBV12-3 or TRBV12-4 and TRBJ2-1, with TRBD2 as a possible D gene (5 bases). The source of this sequence is a middle-aged man with alopecia areata. Some clones in this sample may be carry-over from other donors' samples. Sequencing used whole blood, obtained in connection with sensitization to the hapten diphenylcyclopropenone (DPC). CDR3 loop: CASGRTGQFF. The CDR3 DNA follows: TGTGCCAGCGGGCGGACGGGACAGTTCTTC.